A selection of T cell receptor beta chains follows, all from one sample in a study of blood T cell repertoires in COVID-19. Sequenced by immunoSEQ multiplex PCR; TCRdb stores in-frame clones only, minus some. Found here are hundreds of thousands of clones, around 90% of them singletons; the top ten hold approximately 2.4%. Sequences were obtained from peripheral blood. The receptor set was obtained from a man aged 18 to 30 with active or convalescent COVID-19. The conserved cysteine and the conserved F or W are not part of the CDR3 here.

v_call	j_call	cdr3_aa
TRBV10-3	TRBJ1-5	AISEAEQPQH
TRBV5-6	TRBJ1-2	ASSFRDSSRTGYT
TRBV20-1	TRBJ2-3	SASHRPPGTQY
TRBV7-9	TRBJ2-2	ASSLGPREDTGELF
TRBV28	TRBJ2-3	ASSFPDRGTDTQY
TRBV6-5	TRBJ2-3	ASRRQGGGATQY
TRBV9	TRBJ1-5	ASSVGTGVNQPQH
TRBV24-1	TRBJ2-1	ATSDSENYNEQF
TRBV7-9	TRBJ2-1	ASSDRAGTKWDNEQF
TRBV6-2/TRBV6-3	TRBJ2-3	ASCLSGDTQY
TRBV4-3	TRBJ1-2	ASSRLLGEDYGYT
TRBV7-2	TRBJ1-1	ASSLGGTGSTEAF
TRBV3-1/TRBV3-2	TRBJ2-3	ASSQREGTDTQY
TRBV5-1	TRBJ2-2	ASSRAGETGELF
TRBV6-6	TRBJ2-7	ASRPPGTGGAGEQY
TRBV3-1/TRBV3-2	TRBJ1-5	ASSRRQGAAQPQH
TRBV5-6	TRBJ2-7	ASSLAAGVEQY
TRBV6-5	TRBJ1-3	ASSYARSSGNTIY
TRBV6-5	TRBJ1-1	ASRRTGTNTEAF
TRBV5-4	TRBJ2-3	ASSSSGTSGGTDTQY
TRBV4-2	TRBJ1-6	ASSQGGYEQGWSSPLH
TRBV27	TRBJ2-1	ASSPAGVYNEQF
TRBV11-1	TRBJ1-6	ASSLVFDREGSPLH
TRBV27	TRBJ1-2	ASRIRGSEGYT
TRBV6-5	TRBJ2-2	ASSYERPGFTGELF
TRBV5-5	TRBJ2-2	ASSLRFTGGISTGELF
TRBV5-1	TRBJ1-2	ASSSTGGPGGYT
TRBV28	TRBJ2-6	ASSLTAESAGANVLT
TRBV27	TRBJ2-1	ASSKGPGLAANEQF
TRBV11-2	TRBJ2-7	ASSQGGTRLMGGEQY
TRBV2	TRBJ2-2	ASRTSGSMRELF
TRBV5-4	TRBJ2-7	ASSLSREQY
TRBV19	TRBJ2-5	ASGISGGETQY
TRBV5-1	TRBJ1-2	ASSFGGPVYT
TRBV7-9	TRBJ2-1	ASSYYRTSGGDYNEQF
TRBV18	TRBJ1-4	ASSPRQGANEKLF
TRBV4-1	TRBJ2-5	ASSPGTSGRAWETQY
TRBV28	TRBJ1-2	ASSEAPGDGYT
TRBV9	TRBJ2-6	ASSPDPRGLGANVLT
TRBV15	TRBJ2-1	ATSEALDEQF
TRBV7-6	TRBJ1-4	ASSLGGGGPLF
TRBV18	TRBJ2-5	ASSPSGEIQETQY
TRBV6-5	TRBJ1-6	ASREDGRNSPLH
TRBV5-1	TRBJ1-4	ASRNTGNEKLF
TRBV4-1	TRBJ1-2	ASSQDVSRQGKNYGYT
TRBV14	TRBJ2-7	ASSPGQWTYEQY
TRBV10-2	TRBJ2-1	ASSGVASSTEQF
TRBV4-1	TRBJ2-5	ASSQVFLAGNTETQY
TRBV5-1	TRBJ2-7	ASSLGTGGPFDEQY
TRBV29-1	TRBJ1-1	SVVQRMNTEAF
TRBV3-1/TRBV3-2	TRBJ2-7	ASSQTWDTIYEQY
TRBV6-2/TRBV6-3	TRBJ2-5	ASSTTGSETQY
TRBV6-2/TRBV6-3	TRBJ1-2	ASSYGQGAGYT
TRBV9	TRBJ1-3	ASSPGDRVFGNTIY
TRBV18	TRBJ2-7	ASSPLGQLSSYEQY
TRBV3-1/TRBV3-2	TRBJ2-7	ASSRTDRAREQY
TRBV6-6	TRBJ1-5	ASRVGTARPQH
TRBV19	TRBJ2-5	ATGDPGVWETQY
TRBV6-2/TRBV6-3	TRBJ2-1	ASSYLVPSYNEQF